This T cell receptor (beta chain) was recovered during a study of blood T cell repertoires in COVID-19. About the research overall: T cells, B-cell-depleted T cells, or PBMCs supplied cDNA or gDNA.

The assay was immunoSEQ multiplex PCR, and TCRdb's table has in-frame clones only and misses some. Of about 59,000 clones in the sample, around nine tenths are singletons; the top ten hold approximately 15%. This CDR3 has 16 residues. J was trimmed by 5 bases and V by 4 bases; bases with no gene match: 9. Germline V gives CDR1 MNHEY, CDR2 SVGAGI. The source material was peripheral blood. This chain joins TRBV6-5 and TRBJ2-5; 11 bases agree with TRBD1. The source is a man aged 80 or over with acute or convalescent COVID-19. The CDR3 reads CASSSSDRGRLETQYF. For the CDR3, the DNA is TGTGCCAGCAGTTCCTCGGACAGGGGGCGTTTGGAGACCCAGTACTTC.